This entry lists 2 T cell receptor beta chains sequenced from one sample in a study of T cell repertoires and Cas9 in healthy adults. Assay used: immunoSEQ multiplex PCR; TCRdb lists only in-frame clones, some missing. The sample has tens of thousands of clones, 92% seen once; the top ten hold about 0.84%. Material: CD4+ effector T cells (CD127+, CD25-, CD137-, CD154-) from PBMCs; culture status not recorded. The origin of the receptors is a human donor in good health.

This chain uses TRBV30 with TRBJ1-1; D remains ambiguous. The CDR3 extends over 16 amino acids. The ends were cut back, 0 bases at V and 6 bases at J, with 20 bases in the middle. Germline V gene data show CDR1 as GTSNPN and CDR2 as SVGIG (reference sequence). CDR3 region: CAWSVVKEHDPPEAFF. CDR3 nucleotide sequence: TGTGCCTGGAGTGTAGTGAAAGAACATGATCCCCCTGAAGCTTTCTTT.

V usage is TRBV4-1 and J usage is TRBJ1-2, with TRBD1 as a possible D gene (6 bases). The V end was cut by 1 base, the J end by 12 bases, with 21 bases between. The CDR3 runs 15 residues. CDR1 and CDR2 from the germline V gene are MGHRA and YSYEKL. CDR3 residues: CASSQGSGADRIHTF. CDR3 nucleotide sequence: TGCGCCAGCAGCCAAGGTTCGGGGGCCGACAGGATCCACACCTTC.